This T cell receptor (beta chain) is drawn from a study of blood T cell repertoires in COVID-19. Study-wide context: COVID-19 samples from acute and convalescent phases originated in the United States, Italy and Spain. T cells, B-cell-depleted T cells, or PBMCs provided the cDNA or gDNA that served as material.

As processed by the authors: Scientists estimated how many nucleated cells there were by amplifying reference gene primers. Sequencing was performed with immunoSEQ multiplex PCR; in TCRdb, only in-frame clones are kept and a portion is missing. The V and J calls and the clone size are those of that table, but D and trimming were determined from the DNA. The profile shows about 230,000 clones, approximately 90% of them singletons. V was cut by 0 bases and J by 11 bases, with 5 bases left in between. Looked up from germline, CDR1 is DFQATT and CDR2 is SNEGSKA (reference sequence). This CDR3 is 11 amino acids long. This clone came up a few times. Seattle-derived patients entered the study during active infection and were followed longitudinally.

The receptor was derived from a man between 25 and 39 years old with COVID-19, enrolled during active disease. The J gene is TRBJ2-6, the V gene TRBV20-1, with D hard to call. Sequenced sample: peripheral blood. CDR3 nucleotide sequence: TGCAGTGCTAGAGATCTATACGTCCTGACTTTC. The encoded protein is CSARDLYVLTF.